Below are 30 T cell receptor beta chains sequenced from a single sample in a study of T-cell reconstitution after alpha-beta-depleted transplantation in children. Unique molecular identifiers were incorporated when the TCRbeta library was constructed. TCRdb ran MiXCR on the PCR reads and lists one entry per CDR3 protein. Of 700,000 to 850,000 distinct CDR3 sequences in the sample, roughly 15% are singletons; the top ten hold approximately 5%. Sequencing used PBMCs, mostly from graft donor cells, obtained 360 days after TCRalphabeta/CD19-depleted stem cell transplant. Every receptor here comes from a male patient aged 10-17 years who had a stem cell transplant for acute lymphoblastic leukemia, so the T cells may come from the graft donor.

This clonotype was picked up a small number of times. CDR3 amino acids: CATRGPGDQPQHF. CDR3 coding DNA: TGTGCCACCAGGGGCCCAGGGGATCAGCCCCAGCATTTT. The chain employs TRBV24-1 and TRBJ1-5; D is perhaps TRBD1 (6 bases). Germline V gene sequence: CDR1 KGHDR, CDR2 SFDVKD. The CDR3 is made up of 13 amino acids. Trimming took off 7 bases at V and 5 bases at J, with 11 bases between the two ends.

This clonotype was detected a few times. The gene calls are TRBV5-1 and TRBJ2-1; no reliable D call. V was pared by 0 bases and J by 10 bases, with 17 bases between. CDR1 is SGHRS, CDR2 YFSETQ, per germline. The CDR3 has 15 residues. The CDR3 nucleotides read TGCGCCAGCAGCTTGGAGGACCCCACATGGTCCGAGCAGTTCTTC. Translating it yields CASSLEDPTWSEQFF. The whole variable domain, remainder taken from reference TRBV5-1 and TRBJ2-1, is KAGVTQTPRYLIKTRGQQVTLSCSPISGHRSVSWYQQTPGQGLQFLFEYFSETQRNKGNFPGRFSGRQFSNSRSEMNVSTLELGDSALYLCASSLEDPTWSEQFFGPGTRLTVL.

This clonotype occurred a few times. V and J are TRBV11-2 and TRBJ1-3, with D maybe TRBD1 (5 bases). CDR1 and CDR2 from the germline V gene are SGHAT and FQNNGV. There are 16 residues in the CDR3. V was pared by 4 bases and J by 1 base, with 14 bases between. CDR3 coding DNA: TGTGCCAGCAGCTCGTGGGGACCGCCATCTGGAAACACCATATATTTT. Translating gives CASSSWGPPSGNTIYF.

This clonotype was recorded a few times. The chain is built from TRBV14 and TRBJ2-5; D unclear. The CDR3 covers 14 residues. V was shortened by 1 base and J by 3 bases, with 9 bases between the two germline ends. Germline CDR1 and CDR2: SGHDN and FVKESK. The CDR3 bases are TGTGCCAGCAGCCAAGTGATAGGCAAAGAGACCCAGTACTTC. Its translation: CASSQVIGKETQYF.

The CDR3: CASRPRDTSGNTIYF. The CDR3 coding sequence is TGTGCCAGCAGGCCCCGGGACACCTCTGGAAACACCATATATTTT. The J gene is TRBJ1-3, the V gene TRBV12-3 or TRBV12-4, with D possibly TRBD1 on 6 matching bases. Trimming cost V 6 bases and J 0 bases, with 12 bases left between them. This CDR3 spans 15 amino acids.

This chain connects TRBV9 to TRBJ2-5; D possibly corresponds to TRBD1 (5 bases). In germline, CDR1 is SGDLS, CDR2 YYNGEE. V dropped 0 bases and J dropped 3 bases, with 15 bases sitting between them. This CDR3 is 16 amino acids long. The CDR3 is CASSVGGGPREETQYF. The CDR3 DNA reads TGTGCCAGCAGCGTAGGGGGCGGCCCCCGGGAAGAGACCCAGTACTTC.

This chain connects TRBV9 to TRBJ2-2; unclear D gene. This CDR3 contains 12 residues. Germline CDR1 reads SGDLS; CDR2 reads YYNGEE. V was trimmed by 5 bases and J by 5 bases, leaving 7 bases between them. CDR3 bases: TGTGCCAGCAGAGGCCGGACCGGGGAGCTGTTTTTT. Translation: CASRGRTGELFF.

Only a few counts were recorded for this clonotype. This rearrangement joins TRBV29-1 to TRBJ1-1; D is unresolved. Germline CDR1 is SQVTM and CDR2 is ANQGSEA. Trimming removed 1 base at V and 3 bases at J, with 3 bases between. The CDR3 runs 11 residues. The CDR3 loop reads CSVEGDTEAFF. The CDR3 nucleotides are TGCAGCGTTGAAGGGGACACTGAAGCTTTCTTT.

This chain uses TRBV11-1 with TRBJ2-1; 14 bases map to TRBD2. The V gene's germline CDR1 is SGHAT and CDR2 FQDESV (reference sequence). The CDR3 totals 19 residues. J gave up 1 base and V 4 bases, and 9 bases lay outside the gene matches. The CDR3 region is CASSSGTSGGQRSYNEQFF. The CDR3 DNA follows: TGTGCCAGCAGCTCCGGGACTAGCGGGGGACAGAGGTCCTACAATGAGCAGTTCTTC.

This clonotype was recorded many times. The chain has TRBV20-1 and TRBJ2-3, with 7 bases fitting TRBD1. The CDR3 sequence is 15 residues long. The germline gives CDR1 DFQATT, CDR2 SNEGSKA (reference sequence). V lost 0 bases and J lost 3; bases outside the gene matches: 6. The DNA for the CDR3 is TGCAGTGCTAGAGACCTAGACAGGGTAACAGATACGCAGTATTTT. This gives the protein CSARDLDRVTDTQYF.

The CDR3 coding sequence is TGCGCCAGCAGCCCAGGGACAGCCGGCTCTGGAAACACCATATATTTT. Translation: CASSPGTAGSGNTIYF. The chain recombines TRBV5-1 with TRBJ1-3, with TRBD1 matching 7 bases. This CDR3 spans 16 amino acids. The germline V gene has CDR1 SGHRS and CDR2 YFSETQ. Trimming cost V 4 bases and J 0 bases; bases outside gene matches: 7.

The V call is TRBV5-1, the J call TRBJ2-3; D is uncertain. V dropped 0 bases and J dropped 6 bases, with 11 bases sitting between them. This CDR3 region has 14 residues. CDR1 and CDR2 from the germline V gene are SGHRS and YFSETQ. The CDR3 loop is CASSLVAFQDTQYF. The CDR3 region has the DNA TGCGCCAGCAGCTTGGTAGCCTTTCAGGATACGCAGTATTTT.

This clonotype was found a few times. The rearrangement uses TRBV21-1 and TRBJ2-2. TRBV21-1 is an annotated pseudogene. The CDR3 runs 13 residues. CDR3 protein: CASGVTTWGELFF. DNA for the CDR3: TGTGCCAGCGGAGTTACCACCTGGGGGGAGCTGTTTTTT.

The rearrangement joins TRBV9 to TRBJ1-1; TRBD1 matches 8 bases. In germline, CDR1 is SGDLS, CDR2 YYNGEE. The CDR3 spans 15 residues. The ends lost 4 bases at V and 3 bases at J; junction bases unmatched: 8. The CDR3 protein is CASSRMDREDTEAFF. The CDR3 nucleotides read TGTGCCAGCAGCAGAATGGACAGGGAAGACACTGAAGCTTTCTTT. Based on the CDR3 plus reference TRBV9 and TRBJ1-1, the full variable domain is DSGVTQTPKHLITATGQRVTLRCSPRSGDLSVYWYQQSLDQGLQFLIQYYNGEERAKGNILERFSAQQFPDLHSELNLSSLELGDSALYFCASSRMDREDTEAFFGQGTRLTVV.

The sample holds a few counts of this clonotype. The chain links TRBV29-1 to TRBJ2-1, with D perhaps TRBD1 or TRBD2 (5 bases each). V lost 8 bases and J 4 bases, leaving 24 bases between the germline ends. There are 16 residues in the CDR3. Germline CDR1 is SQVTM and CDR2 is ANQGSEA. The CDR3 DNA is TGCAGCATTACCGGGACGCTGCTCGTGGGGTACAATGAGCAGTTCTTC. Translating gives CSITGTLLVGYNEQFF.

V and J are TRBV7-9 and TRBJ2-6; D unclear. Germline values: CDR1 SEHNR, CDR2 FQNEAQ (reference sequence). V dropped 2 bases and J dropped 0 bases, with 5 bases sitting between them. The CDR3 spans 15 residues. CDR3: CASSLWISGANVLTF. Here the CDR3 DNA reads TGTGCCAGCAGCTTATGGATCTCTGGGGCCAACGTCCTGACTTTC.

The rearrangement joins TRBV24-1 to TRBJ2-2; 14 bases map to TRBD2. V trimming: 0 bases; J trimming: 8 bases; junction bases outside the gene matches: 10. CDR1 and CDR2 (germline): KGHDR, SFDVKD. The CDR3 has 19 amino acids. The CDR3, as DNA: TGTGCCACCAGTGATTTGGGCCGGACTAGCGGGAGGACCGCGGGGGAGCTGTTTTTT. Translation gives CATSDLGRTSGRTAGELFF.

The rearrangement uses TRBV20-1 and TRBJ1-5; TRBD1 might be the D (6 bases). The CDR3 is 12 amino acids. The germline V gene encodes CDR1 DFQATT and CDR2 SNEGSKA (reference sequence). Trimming took 6 bases from V and 4 from J, leaving 10 bases between them. The CDR3 here is CSATRGNQPQHF. The CDR3 bases are TGCAGTGCCACCAGGGGTAATCAGCCCCAGCATTTT.

The rearrangement links TRBV5-1 to TRBJ2-6, with TRBD2 identical over 13 bases. This CDR3 contains 20 residues. Per the germline V gene, CDR1 is SGHRS and CDR2 is YFSETQ. Trimming cost V 2 bases and J 0 bases; bases outside gene matches: 8. CDR3 amino acids: CASSFWTSGSSLSGANVLTF. The CDR3 nucleotides are TGCGCCAGCAGCTTTTGGACTAGCGGGAGCTCTCTCTCTGGGGCCAACGTCCTGACTTTC.

The chain combines TRBV27 with TRBJ1-1; 11 positions match TRBD1. CDR1 is MNHEY, CDR2 SMNVEV, per germline (reference sequence). This CDR3 contains 17 residues. Trimming cost V 2 bases and J 4 bases; bases outside gene matches: 9. CDR3 protein: CASSLRAWDRGITEAFF. In DNA, the CDR3 is TGTGCCAGCAGTTTACGGGCCTGGGACAGGGGGATCACTGAAGCTTTCTTT.

The V call is TRBV5-1, the J call TRBJ1-1; maybe TRBD1 (6 bases). V lost 2 bases to trimming and J lost 7 bases, with 12 bases between them. This CDR3 has 13 residues. Germline CDR1 is SGHRS and CDR2 is YFSETQ. DNA of the CDR3: TGCGCCAGCAGCTTTGCAGGGGTGGGTGAAGCTTTCTTT. Translating gives CASSFAGVGEAFF.

This chain links TRBV12-3 or TRBV12-4 with TRBJ2-5; 8 bases align to TRBD2. The V segment lost 6 bases and the J segment 0 bases; nucleotides outside the gene matches: 9. CDR3 length: 16 residues. The CDR3 region is CASSPGREVYQETQYF. CDR3 sequence (DNA): TGTGCCAGCAGCCCGGGGCGGGAGGTCTACCAAGAGACCCAGTACTTC.

The V and J genes are TRBV5-1 and TRBJ2-7; D is uncertain. The CDR3 extends over 13 amino acids. The V end was cut by 4 bases, the J end by 9 bases, with 17 bases between. CDR1 and CDR2 (germline): SGHRS, YFSETQ. In DNA form, the CDR3 reads TGCGCCAGCAGCCCTTTAGCAAATGGCGGGCAGTACTTC. Translation: CASSPLANGGQYF. Complete variable domain (other parts from reference TRBV5-1 and TRBJ2-7): KAGVTQTPRYLIKTRGQQVTLSCSPISGHRSVSWYQQTPGQGLQFLFEYFSETQRNKGNFPGRFSGRQFSNSRSEMNVSTLELGDSALYLCASSPLANGGQYFGPGTRLTVT.

This clonotype has just a few counts. The J gene is TRBJ2-7, the V gene TRBV5-5; 11 bases are a match to TRBD1. Looked up from germline, CDR1 is SGHKS and CDR2 is YYEKEE (reference sequence). This CDR3 contains 16 residues. V shed 0 bases and J 6 bases; nucleotides not matched to a gene: 8. CDR3: CASSLGSGTGGFEQYF. CDR3 nucleotides: TGTGCCAGCAGCTTGGGTTCCGGGACAGGGGGGTTCGAGCAGTACTTC.

This clonotype was seen a handful of times. V is TRBV7-2 and J is TRBJ2-5; no reliable D call. The CDR3 is made up of 15 amino acids. Per germline, CDR1 SGHTA and CDR2 FQGNSA. The V end was cut by 0 bases, the J end by 2 bases, with 10 bases between. The CDR3 DNA is TGTGCCAGCAGCTTAGCTTCCAGTAGTCAAGAGACCCAGTACTTC. Protein sequence: CASSLASSSQETQYF.

The table lists this clonotype with a few counts. V is TRBV7-2 and J is TRBJ2-5, with D possibly matching TRBD2 (5 bases). Germline CDR1 SGHTA, CDR2 FQGNSA. The CDR3 is made up of 14 amino acids. Between the trimmed V and J ends, which lost 3 bases and 1 base, there was a span of 9 bases. The CDR3 DNA reads as TGTGCCAGCAGCTTTGTAGCGATCCAAGAGACCCAGTACTTC. It specifies CASSFVAIQETQYF.

The chain carries TRBV2 and TRBJ2-7; 10 bases map to TRBD2. V lost 4 bases, J lost 5 bases, and 5 bases stayed unmatched. The CDR3 is 14 amino acids. CDR1 is SNHLY, CDR2 FYNNEI, per germline. In DNA form, the CDR3 reads TGTGCCAGCAGTGTTAGCGGGAGGACAGACGAGCAGTACTTC. It yields the protein CASSVSGRTDEQYF.

This clonotype was recorded a few times. The V gene is TRBV4-1, the J gene TRBJ2-4; D is unresolved. The CDR3 runs to 15 residues. CDR1 and CDR2 (germline): MGHRA, YSYEKL. V shed 3 bases and J shed 0 bases, with 9 bases lying between them. CDR3 amino acids: CASSHPLLAKNIQYF. As DNA, the CDR3 is TGCGCCAGCAGCCATCCCTTACTAGCCAAAAACATTCAGTACTTC.

Ten or more counts support this clonotype. The rearrangement links TRBV29-1 to TRBJ2-7; the D call may be TRBD1 or TRBD2 (5 bases each). V gave up 0 bases and J gave up 1 base, with 10 bases separating them. Germline V gene data show CDR1 as SQVTM and CDR2 as ANQGSEA. The CDR3 loop spans 14 amino acids. The CDR3 coding sequence is TGCAGCGTTGAAGACCGGGACCCTTCCTACGAGCAGTACTTC. Translating it yields CSVEDRDPSYEQYF.

At least ten counts were recorded for this clonotype. At one boundary the junction diverges from the germline segment, which might be a read error. The rearrangement uses TRBV15 and TRBJ2-1; unclear D gene. The CDR3 is 16 residues long. Germline V gene sequence: CDR1 LNHNV, CDR2 YYDKDF (reference sequence). CDR3 DNA: TGTGCCACCAGCGGAGAGGTTGGTAGAACCTACAATGAGCAGTTCTTC. Translating gives CATSGEVGRTYNEQFF.